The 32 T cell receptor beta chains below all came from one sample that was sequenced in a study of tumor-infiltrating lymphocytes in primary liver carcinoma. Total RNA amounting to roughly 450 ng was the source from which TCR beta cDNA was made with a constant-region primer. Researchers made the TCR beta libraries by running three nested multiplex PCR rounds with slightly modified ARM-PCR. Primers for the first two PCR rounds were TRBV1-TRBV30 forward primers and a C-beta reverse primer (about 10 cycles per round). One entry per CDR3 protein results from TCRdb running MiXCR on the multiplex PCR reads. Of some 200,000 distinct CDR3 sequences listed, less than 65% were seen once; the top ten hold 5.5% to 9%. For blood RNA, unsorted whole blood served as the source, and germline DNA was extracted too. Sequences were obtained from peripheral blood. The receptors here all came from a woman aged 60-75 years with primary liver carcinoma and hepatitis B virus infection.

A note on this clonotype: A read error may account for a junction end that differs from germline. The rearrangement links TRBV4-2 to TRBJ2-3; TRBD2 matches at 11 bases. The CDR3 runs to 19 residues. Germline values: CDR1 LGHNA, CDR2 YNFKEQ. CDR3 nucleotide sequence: TGTGCCAGCAGCCAAATAACCTTGACTAGCGGGGACAGCACAGATAAGCAGTATTTT. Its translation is CASSQITLTSGDSTDKQYF.

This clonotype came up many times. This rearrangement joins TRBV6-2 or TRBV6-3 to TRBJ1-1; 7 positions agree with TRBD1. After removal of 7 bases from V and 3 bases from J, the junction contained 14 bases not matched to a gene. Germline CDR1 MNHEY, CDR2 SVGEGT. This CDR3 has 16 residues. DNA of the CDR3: TGTGCCAGCACCGGACGAGTAGGCAGGGGGGACACTGAAGCTTTCTTT. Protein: CASTGRVGRGDTEAFF.

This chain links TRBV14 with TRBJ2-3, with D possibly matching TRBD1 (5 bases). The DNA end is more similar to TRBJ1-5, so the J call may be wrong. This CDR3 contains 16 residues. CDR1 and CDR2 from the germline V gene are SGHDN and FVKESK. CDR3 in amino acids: CASSHWSGGGADTQHF. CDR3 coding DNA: TGTGCCAGCAGCCATTGGTCGGGAGGTGGGGCAGATACGCAGCATTTT.

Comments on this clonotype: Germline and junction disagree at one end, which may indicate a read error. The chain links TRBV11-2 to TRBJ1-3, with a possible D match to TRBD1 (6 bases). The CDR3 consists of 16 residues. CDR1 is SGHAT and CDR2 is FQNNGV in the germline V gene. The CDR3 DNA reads TGCGCCAGCAGCCCCGTTACAGGGAGCTCTGGAAACACCATATATTTT. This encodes CASSPVTGSSGNTIYF.

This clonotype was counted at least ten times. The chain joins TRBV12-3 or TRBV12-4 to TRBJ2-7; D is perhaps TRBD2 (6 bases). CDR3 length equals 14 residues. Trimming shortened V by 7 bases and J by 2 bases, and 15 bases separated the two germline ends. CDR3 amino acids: CASTASAVAYEQYF. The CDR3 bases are TGTGCCAGCACCGCTAGCGCCGTAGCCTACGAGCAGTACTTC.

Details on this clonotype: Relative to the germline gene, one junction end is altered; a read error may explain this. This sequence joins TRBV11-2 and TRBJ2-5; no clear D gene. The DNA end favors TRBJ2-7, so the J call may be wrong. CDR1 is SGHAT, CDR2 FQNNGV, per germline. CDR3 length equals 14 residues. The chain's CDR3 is CTSSLGASSYEQYF. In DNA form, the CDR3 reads TGTACCAGCAGCTTAGGCGCGTCCTCTTACGAGCAGTACTTC.

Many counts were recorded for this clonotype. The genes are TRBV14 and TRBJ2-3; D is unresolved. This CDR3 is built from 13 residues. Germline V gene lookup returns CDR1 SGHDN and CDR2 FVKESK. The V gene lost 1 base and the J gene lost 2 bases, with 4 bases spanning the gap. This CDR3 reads CASSQGPTDTQYF. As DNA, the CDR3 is TGTGCCAGCAGCCAAGGACCCACAGATACGCAGTATTTT.

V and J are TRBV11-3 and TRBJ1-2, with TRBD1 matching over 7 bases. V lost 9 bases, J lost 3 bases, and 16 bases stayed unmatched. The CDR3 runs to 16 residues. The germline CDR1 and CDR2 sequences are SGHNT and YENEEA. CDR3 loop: CASSITTGALDYGYTF. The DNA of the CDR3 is TGTGCCAGTAGCATAACTACAGGGGCCCTCGACTATGGCTACACCTTC.

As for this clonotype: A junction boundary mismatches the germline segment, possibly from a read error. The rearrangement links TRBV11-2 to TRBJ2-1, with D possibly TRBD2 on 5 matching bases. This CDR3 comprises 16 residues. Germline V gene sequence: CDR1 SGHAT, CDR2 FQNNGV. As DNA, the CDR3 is TGTGACAGCAGCCTATTGGGAGCTGGAGGACCCAATGAGCAGTTCTTC. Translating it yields CDSSLLGAGGPNEQFF.

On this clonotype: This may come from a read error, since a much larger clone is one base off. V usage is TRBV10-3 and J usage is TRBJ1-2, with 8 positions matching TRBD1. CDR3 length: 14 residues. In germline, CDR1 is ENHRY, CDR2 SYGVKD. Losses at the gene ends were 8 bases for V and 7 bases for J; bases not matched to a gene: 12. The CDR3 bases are TGTGCCATCGGGGGGACAGGAATGGACTTTGGCTACACCTTC. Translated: CAIGGTGMDFGYTF.

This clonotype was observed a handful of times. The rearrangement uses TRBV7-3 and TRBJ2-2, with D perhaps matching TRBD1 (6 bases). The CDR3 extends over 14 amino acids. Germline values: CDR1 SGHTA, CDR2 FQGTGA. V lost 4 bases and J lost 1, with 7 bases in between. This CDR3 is CASSWTENTGELFF. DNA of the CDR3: TGTGCCAGCAGCTGGACAGAGAACACCGGGGAGCTGTTTTTT.

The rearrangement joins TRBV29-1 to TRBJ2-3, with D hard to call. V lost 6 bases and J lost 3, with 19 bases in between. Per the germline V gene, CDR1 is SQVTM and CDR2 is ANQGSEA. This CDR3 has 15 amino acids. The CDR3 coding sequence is TGCAGCGTGTTACGATGGGCCCTTAGGACAGATACGCAGTATTTT. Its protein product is CSVLRWALRTDTQYF.

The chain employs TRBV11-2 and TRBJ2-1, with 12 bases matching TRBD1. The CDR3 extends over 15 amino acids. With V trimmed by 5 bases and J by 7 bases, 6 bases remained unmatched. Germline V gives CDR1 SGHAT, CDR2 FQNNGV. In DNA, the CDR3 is TGTGCCAGCAGCGGGGGACAGGGGGCGGTTAATGAGCAGTTCTTC. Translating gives CASSGGQGAVNEQFF. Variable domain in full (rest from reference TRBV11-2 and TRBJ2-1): EAGVAQSPRYKIIEKRQSVAFWCNPISGHATLYWYQQILGQGPKLLIQFQNNGVVDDSQLPKDRFSAERLKGVDSTLKIQPAKLEDSAVYLCASSGGQGAVNEQFFGPGTRLTVL.

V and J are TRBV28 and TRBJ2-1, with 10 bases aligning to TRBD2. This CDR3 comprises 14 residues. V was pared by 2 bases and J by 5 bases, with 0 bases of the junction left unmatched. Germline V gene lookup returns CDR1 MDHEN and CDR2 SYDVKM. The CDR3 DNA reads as TGTGCCAGCAGTTTACTAGCGGGAGACAATGAGCAGTTCTTC. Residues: CASSLLAGDNEQFF.

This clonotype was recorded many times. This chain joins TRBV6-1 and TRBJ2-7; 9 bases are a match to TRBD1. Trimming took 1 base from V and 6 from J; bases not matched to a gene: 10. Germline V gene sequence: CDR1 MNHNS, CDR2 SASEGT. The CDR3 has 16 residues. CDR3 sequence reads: CASSEDGDRVSREQYF. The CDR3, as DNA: TGTGCCAGCAGTGAAGATGGGGACAGGGTTTCGCGCGAGCAGTACTTC.

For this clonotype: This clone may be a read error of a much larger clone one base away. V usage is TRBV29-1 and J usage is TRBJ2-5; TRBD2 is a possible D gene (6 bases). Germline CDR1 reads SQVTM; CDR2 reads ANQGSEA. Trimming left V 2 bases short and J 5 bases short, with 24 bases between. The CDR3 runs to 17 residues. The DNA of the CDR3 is TGCAGCGTTGAAAGGCAGGGACTCGATATAAAGCGGGAGACCCAGTACTTC. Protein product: CSVERQGLDIKRETQYF.

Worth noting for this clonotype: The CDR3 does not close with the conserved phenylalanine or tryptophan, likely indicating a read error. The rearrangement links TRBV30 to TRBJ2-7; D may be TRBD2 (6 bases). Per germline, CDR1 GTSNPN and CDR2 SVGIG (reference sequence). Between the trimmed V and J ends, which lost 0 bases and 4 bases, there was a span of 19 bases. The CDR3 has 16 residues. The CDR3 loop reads CAWSVRRAITGYEQYS. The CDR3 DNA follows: TGTGCCTGGAGTGTAAGGAGGGCCATAACGGGGTACGAGCAGTACTCC.

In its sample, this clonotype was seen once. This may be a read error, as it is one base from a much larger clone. CDR3 DNA sequence: TGCGCCAGCATCCAAGAAGCGAGCCTCACGGCAAATGAGCAGTTCTTC. This encodes CASIQEASLTANEQFF. The rearrangement links TRBV4-1 to TRBJ2-1; D ambiguous. CDR3 length equals 16 residues. Germline CDR1 is MGHRA and CDR2 is YSYEKL.

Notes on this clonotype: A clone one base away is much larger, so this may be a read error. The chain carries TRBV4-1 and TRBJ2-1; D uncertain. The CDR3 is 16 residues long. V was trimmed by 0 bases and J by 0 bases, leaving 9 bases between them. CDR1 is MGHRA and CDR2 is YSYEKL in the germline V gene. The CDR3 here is CASSQEPAPSYNEQFF. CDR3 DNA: TGCGCCAGCAGCCAAGAACCAGCGCCCTCCTACAATGAGCAGTTCTTC.

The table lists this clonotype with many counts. The CDR3 protein is CASTPRGASYEQYF. The CDR3 region has the DNA TGTGCCAGCACTCCCCGGGGGGCATCCTACGAGCAGTACTTC. The J gene is TRBJ2-7, the V gene TRBV6-1; TRBD2 might be the D (7 bases). The germline V gene encodes CDR1 MNHNS and CDR2 SASEGT. Trimming removed 7 bases at V and 1 base at J, with 14 bases between. The CDR3 is 14 amino acids.

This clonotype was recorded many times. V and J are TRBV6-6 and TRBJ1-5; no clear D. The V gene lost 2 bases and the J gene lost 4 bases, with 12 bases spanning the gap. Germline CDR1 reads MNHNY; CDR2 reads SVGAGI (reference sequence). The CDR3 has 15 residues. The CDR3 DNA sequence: TGTGCCAGCAGTTACGATCGGTTAGAGAATCAGCCCCAGCATTTT. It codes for CASSYDRLENQPQHF.

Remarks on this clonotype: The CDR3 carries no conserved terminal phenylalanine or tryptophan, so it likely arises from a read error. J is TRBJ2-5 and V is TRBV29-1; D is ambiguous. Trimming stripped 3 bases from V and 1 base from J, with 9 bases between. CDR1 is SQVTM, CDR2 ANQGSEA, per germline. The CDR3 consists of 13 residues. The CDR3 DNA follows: TGCAGCGTTGAGGGTGAGGCCCAAGAGACCCAGTACATC. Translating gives CSVEGEAQETQYI.

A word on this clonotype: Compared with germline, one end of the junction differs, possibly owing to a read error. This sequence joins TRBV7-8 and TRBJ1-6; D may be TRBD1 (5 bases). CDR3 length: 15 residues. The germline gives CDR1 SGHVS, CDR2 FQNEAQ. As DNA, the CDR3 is TGTGCCAGCAGTGGTAGTTCAGGGATGAATTCACCCCTCCAATTT. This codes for CASSGSSGMNSPLQF.

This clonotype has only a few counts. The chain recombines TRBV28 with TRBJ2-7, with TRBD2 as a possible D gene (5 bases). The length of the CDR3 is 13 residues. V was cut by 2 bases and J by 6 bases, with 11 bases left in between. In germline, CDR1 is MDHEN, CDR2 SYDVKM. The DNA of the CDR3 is TGTGCCAGCAGTTTAAGCGGAGCCCTCGAGCAGTACTTC. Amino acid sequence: CASSLSGALEQYF.

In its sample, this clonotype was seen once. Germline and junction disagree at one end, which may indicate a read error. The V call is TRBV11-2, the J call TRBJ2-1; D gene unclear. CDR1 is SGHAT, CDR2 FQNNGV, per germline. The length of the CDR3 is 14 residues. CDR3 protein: CVSSTNRLVSEQFF. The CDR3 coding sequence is TGTGTCAGCAGCACCAACCGCCTAGTGAGTGAGCAGTTCTTC.

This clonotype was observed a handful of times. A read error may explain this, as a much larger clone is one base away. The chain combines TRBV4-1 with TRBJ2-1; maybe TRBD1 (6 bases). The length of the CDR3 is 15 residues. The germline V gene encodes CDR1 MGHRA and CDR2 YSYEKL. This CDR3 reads CASSQKQGRDNEQSF. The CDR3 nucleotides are TGCGCCAGCAGCCAAAAACAGGGTCGGGATAATGAGCAGTCCTTC.

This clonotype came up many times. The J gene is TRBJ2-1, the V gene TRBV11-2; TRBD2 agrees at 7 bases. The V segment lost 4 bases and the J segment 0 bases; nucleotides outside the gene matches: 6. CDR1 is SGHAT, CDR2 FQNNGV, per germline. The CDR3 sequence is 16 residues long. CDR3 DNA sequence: TGTGCCAGCAGCTCCCTGGGAGGGTCCTCCTACAATGAGCAGTTCTTC. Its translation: CASSSLGGSSYNEQFF.

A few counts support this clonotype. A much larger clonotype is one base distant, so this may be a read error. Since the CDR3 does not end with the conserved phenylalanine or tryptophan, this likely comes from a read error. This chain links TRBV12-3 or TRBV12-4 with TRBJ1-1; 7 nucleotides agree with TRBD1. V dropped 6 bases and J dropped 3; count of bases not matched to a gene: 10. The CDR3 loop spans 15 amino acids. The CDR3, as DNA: TGTGCCAGCAGCCTGACAGGGATTTTTGACACTGAAGCTTTCTCT. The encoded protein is CASSLTGIFDTEAFS.

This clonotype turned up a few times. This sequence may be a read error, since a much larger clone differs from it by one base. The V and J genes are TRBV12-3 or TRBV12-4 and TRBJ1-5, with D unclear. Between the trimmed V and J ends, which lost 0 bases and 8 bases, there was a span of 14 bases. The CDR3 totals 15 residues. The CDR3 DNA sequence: TGTGCCAGCAGTTTAGCCACCCGGGTCACTGAGCCCCAGCATTTT. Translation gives CASSLATRVTEPQHF.

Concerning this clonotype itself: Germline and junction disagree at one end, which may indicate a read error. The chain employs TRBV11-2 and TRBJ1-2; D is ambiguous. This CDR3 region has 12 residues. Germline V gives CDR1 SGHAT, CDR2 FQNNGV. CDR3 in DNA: TGTGCCAACAGCTTAGTGGATTTTGGCTACACCTTT. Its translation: CANSLVDFGYTF.

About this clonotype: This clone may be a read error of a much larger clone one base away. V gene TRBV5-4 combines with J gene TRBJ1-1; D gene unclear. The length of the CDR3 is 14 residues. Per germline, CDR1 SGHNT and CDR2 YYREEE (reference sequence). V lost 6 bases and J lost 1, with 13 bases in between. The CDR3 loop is CASNFGDSNTEAFF. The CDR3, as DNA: TGTGCCAGCAACTTCGGAGACTCGAACACTGAAGCTTTCTTT.

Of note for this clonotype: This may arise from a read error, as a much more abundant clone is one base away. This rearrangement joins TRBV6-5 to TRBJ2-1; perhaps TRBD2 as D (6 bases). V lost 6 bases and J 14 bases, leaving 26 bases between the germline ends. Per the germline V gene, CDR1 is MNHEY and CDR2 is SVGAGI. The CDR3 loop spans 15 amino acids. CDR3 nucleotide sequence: TGTGCCAGCAGCCCCGGGAGATCAGTAAGTGGCCAGGAGTTCTTC. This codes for CASSPGRSVSGQEFF.